Only one count was recorded for the clone carrying this T cell receptor (beta chain). What it recognizes is unknown. PCR involved 60 Vbeta and 13 Jbeta primers. Some clones are missing from TCRdb's copy, which holds only in-frame ones; the method was immunoSEQ multiplex PCR. The sample shows about 120,000 clones, approximately 76% of them seen only once. These data are taken from a study of cytomegalovirus exposure and HLA in healthy donors. The study, taken as a whole, reports: Researchers counted around 170 TCR beta chains as cytomegalovirus-associated.

Germline V gene data show CDR1 as MDHEN and CDR2 as SYDVKM. Trimming took 4 bases from V and 1 from J, leaving 8 bases between them. The CDR3 loop spans 13 amino acids. Nominal health characterized the donors when sampled, though unrecorded immune exposures were likely. Source material: PBMCs. V is TRBV28 and J is TRBJ2-7; D gene ambiguous. This sequence was found in a man between 60 and 75 years old in good health and CMV-seropositive. CDR3: CASSSGYSYEQYF. The CDR3 DNA reads TGTGCCAGCAGTTCCGGGTATTCCTACGAGCAGTACTTC. The complete variable domain, with remaining parts taken from reference TRBV28 and TRBJ2-7, reads DVKVTQSSRYLVKRTGEKVFLECVQDMDHENMFWYRQDPGLGLRLIYFSYDVKMKEKGDIPEGYSVSREKKERFSLILESASTNQTSMYLCASSSGYSYEQYFGPGTRLTVT.